Below, 20 T cell receptor beta chains from the same sample are listed, as sequenced in a study of CD8+CD57+ T cells in acquired aplastic anemia. Researchers used genomic DNA as the template to profile TCR beta VDJ and CDR3. One entry per CDR3 protein, called by TCRdb with MiXCR from the reads. The table lists about 160,000 distinct CDR3 sequences, around half of them singletons. By flow cytometry, patients selected for sequencing had shown an expansion of CD8+CD57+ cells. The sequenced material came from sorted CD4+, CD8+, or CD8+CD57+ T cells (not recorded which) from PBMCs. The receptors originated from a human donor with aplastic anemia.

The chain recombines TRBV11-2 with TRBJ2-1; D possibly corresponds to TRBD2 (5 bases). The CDR3 is made up of 15 amino acids. Germline V gene lookup returns CDR1 SGHAT and CDR2 FQNNGV. Trimming took off 6 bases at V and 2 bases at J, with 14 bases between the two ends. Here the CDR3 reads CASRSLGRAYNEQFF. The CDR3 coding sequence is TGTGCCAGCAGATCACTAGGAAGAGCCTACAATGAGCAGTTCTTC. Filled out from reference TRBV11-2 and TRBJ2-1, the complete variable domain reads EAGVAQSPRYKIIEKRQSVAFWCNPISGHATLYWYQQILGQGPKLLIQFQNNGVVDDSQLPKDRFSAERLKGVDSTLKIQPAKLEDSAVYLCASRSLGRAYNEQFFGPGTRLTVL.

There are a few counts of this clonotype. V is TRBV6-2 or TRBV6-3 and J is TRBJ2-3, with 8 bases aligning to TRBD1. Germline V gene data show CDR1 as MNHEY and CDR2 as SVGEGT. V lost 6 bases, J lost 8 bases, and 7 bases stayed unmatched. The CDR3 loop spans 13 amino acids. The CDR3, as DNA: TGTGCCAGCAGCATCGGACAGGGTGGTACGCAGTATTTT. Protein product: CASSIGQGGTQYF.

This clonotype was recorded at least ten times. The chain joins TRBV2 to TRBJ2-3; TRBD1 agrees at 9 bases. Germline V gene sequence: CDR1 SNHLY, CDR2 FYNNEI. V lost 6 bases to trimming and J lost 0 bases; unmatched junction nucleotides: 4. The CDR3 consists of 15 residues. The DNA for the CDR3 is TGTGCCAGCAGGGGACAGGGAAGGAGCACAGATACGCAGTATTTT. Protein product: CASRGQGRSTDTQYF. Based on the CDR3 plus reference TRBV2 and TRBJ2-3, the full variable domain is EPEVTQTPSHQVTQMGQEVILRCVPISNHLYFYWYRQILGQKVEFLVSFYNNEISEKSEIFDDQFSVERPDGSNFTLKIRSTKLEDSAMYFCASRGQGRSTDTQYFGPGTRLTVL.

The chain couples TRBV4-2 to TRBJ2-1, with 7 nucleotides matching TRBD1. CDR1 and CDR2 (germline): LGHNA, YNFKEQ. This CDR3 has 17 residues. V shed 1 base and J 6 bases; nucleotides not matched to a gene: 12. The CDR3 sequence is CASSQGRQGPRANEQFF. Written as DNA, the CDR3 is TGTGCCAGCAGCCAAGGACGACAGGGCCCGCGGGCCAATGAGCAGTTCTTC.

This clonotype has a count of ten or more. This chain joins TRBV28 and TRBJ2-3; D is perhaps TRBD2 (6 bases). The CDR3 totals 15 residues. Deletions cut 2 bases from V and 4 bases from J, with 13 bases between. CDR1 MDHEN and CDR2 SYDVKM come from the germline V gene. CDR3 nucleotide sequence: TGTGCCAGCAGTTTAGGAGGGAGTCGTGCAGATACGCAGTATTTT. It is translated as CASSLGGSRADTQYF.

The chain recombines TRBV7-8 with TRBJ2-3, with TRBD2 matching over 8 bases. Germline lookup yields CDR1 SGHVS and CDR2 FQNEAQ. V lost 5 bases and J lost 4; bases outside the gene matches: 14. The CDR3 totals 17 residues. CDR3 bases: TGTGCCAGCAGCCTACTAGGATCGAGCGGGGGTGCAGATACGCAGTATTTT. It is translated as CASSLLGSSGGADTQYF.

This clonotype was seen more than once but under ten times. V and J are TRBV6-1 and TRBJ1-3; TRBD1 matches at 7 bases. From germline, CDR1 is MNHNS and CDR2 SASEGT. This CDR3 contains 14 residues. Losses at the gene ends were 6 bases for V and 0 bases for J; bases not matched to a gene: 2. CDR3 residues: CASRPGGSGNTIYF. The CDR3 bases are TGTGCCAGCAGGCCAGGGGGCTCTGGAAACACCATATATTTT.

A remark on this clonotype: Likely a read error: the CDR3 ends without its conserved phenylalanine or tryptophan. The chain is built from TRBV6-4 and TRBJ2-6, with 7 nucleotides matching TRBD1. Trimming at V came to 10 bases and at J to 2 bases, leaving 8 bases not matched to a gene. CDR3 length: 15 residues. Germline-derived CDR1 and CDR2 are MRHNA and SNTAGT. CDR3 nucleotide sequence: TGTGCCAATAGGGACAGCTACCCTGGGGCCAACGTCCTGACTTCC. The encoded protein is CANRDSYPGANVLTS.

This clonotype was counted between two and nine times. V and J are TRBV6-1 and TRBJ2-7; 9 bases are shared with TRBD1. The J segment lost 0 bases and the V segment lost 6 bases, leaving 0 bases of the junction unmatched. CDR3 length: 13 residues. Germline CDR1 reads MNHNS; CDR2 reads SASEGT. The CDR3 loop reads CASRDRGSYEQYF. In nucleotides, the CDR3 is TGTGCCAGCAGGGACAGGGGCTCCTACGAGCAGTACTTC.

This chain joins TRBV15 and TRBJ2-7, with TRBD1 matching 8 bases. V gave up 0 bases and J gave up 3 bases; unmatched junction bases: 22. Germline loops: CDR1 LNHNV, CDR2 YYDKDF (reference sequence). The CDR3 sequence is 21 residues long. CDR3 residues: CATSRDRQGAWTGRSRYEQYF. The CDR3 DNA follows: TGTGCCACCAGCAGAGATAGGCAGGGTGCGTGGACAGGGCGCTCCCGCTACGAGCAGTACTTC. Filled out from reference TRBV15 and TRBJ2-7, the complete variable domain reads DAMVIQNPRYQVTQFGKPVTLSCSQTLNHNVMYWYQQKSSQAPKLLFHYYDKDFNNEADTPDNFQSRRPNTSFCFLDIRSPGLGDTAMYLCATSRDRQGAWTGRSRYEQYFGPGTRLTVT.

The rearrangement uses TRBV19 and TRBJ1-6; 10 bases align to TRBD1. Germline V gene sequence: CDR1 LNHDA, CDR2 SQIVND (reference sequence). V was clipped by 4 bases and J by 11 bases; unmatched bases: 8. CDR3 length equals 15 residues. In DNA form, the CDR3 reads TGTGCCAGTAGTACCAGGGGACAGGGGAGGACACCCCTCCACTTT. This sequence encodes CASSTRGQGRTPLHF.

V is TRBV9 and J is TRBJ2-7, with D possibly TRBD2 on 5 matching bases. In germline, CDR1 is SGDLS, CDR2 YYNGEE. V was cut by 4 bases and J by 7 bases, with 18 bases left in between. There are 14 residues in the CDR3. As DNA, the CDR3 is TGTGCCAGCAGCCACGATGAGGGCAGCAATGAGCAGTACTTC. This sequence encodes CASSHDEGSNEQYF.

This clonotype was found a few times. This sequence joins TRBV7-8 and TRBJ2-2, with 7 bases aligning to TRBD1. The CDR3 runs 16 residues. V gave up 2 bases and J gave up 6 bases; unmatched junction bases: 9. Germline loops: CDR1 SGHVS, CDR2 FQNEAQ. CDR3 sequence: CASSLRDRVGAGELFF. CDR3 coding DNA: TGTGCCAGCAGCTTAAGAGACAGGGTGGGGGCCGGGGAGCTGTTTTTT.

The J gene is TRBJ2-3, the V gene TRBV13; 13 bases match TRBD2. V was pared by 4 bases and J by 3 bases, with 10 bases of the junction left unmatched. This CDR3 spans 18 amino acids. Germline values: CDR1 PRHDT, CDR2 FYEKMQ (reference sequence). The DNA of the CDR3 is TGTGCCAGCAGCTCCTGGACTAGCGGGGGAAGGAGGACAGATACGCAGTATTTT. Translation: CASSSWTSGGRRTDTQYF. Combining the CDR3 with reference TRBV13 and TRBJ2-3 gives the whole variable domain AAGVIQSPRHLIKEKRETATLKCYPIPRHDTVYWYQQGPGQDPQFLISFYEKMQSDKGSIPDRFSAQQFSDYHSELNMSSLELGDSALYFCASSSWTSGGRRTDTQYFGPGTRLTVL.

This clonotype was picked up many times. The chain couples TRBV7-9 to TRBJ1-6; D is unclear. CDR3 length: 12 residues. V was pared by 5 bases and J by 7 bases, with 6 bases between. Germline lookup yields CDR1 SEHNR and CDR2 FQNEAQ (reference sequence). The CDR3 loop reads CASSPRNSPLHF. CDR3 nucleotides: TGTGCCAGCAGCCCCAGAAATTCACCCCTCCACTTT. Together with reference TRBV7-9 and TRBJ1-6, the CDR3 gives the full variable domain: DTGVSQNPRHKITKRGQNVTFRCDPISEHNRLYWYRQTLGQGPEFLTYFQNEAQLEKSRLLSDRFSAERPKGSFSTLEIQRTEQGDSAMYLCASSPRNSPLHFGNGTRLTVT.

The chain couples TRBV30 to TRBJ2-2; no reliable D call. This CDR3 comprises 14 residues. CDR1 and CDR2 from the germline V gene are GTSNPN and SVGIG (reference sequence). V lost 1 base and J 4 bases, leaving 10 bases between the germline ends. DNA for the CDR3: TGTGCCTGGAGTGGTCTAGGCGGCACCGGGGAGCTGTTTTTT. It specifies CAWSGLGGTGELFF.

This clonotype was seen many times. The chain carries TRBV4-2 and TRBJ1-1, with unresolved D. V lost 1 base and J 0 bases, leaving 12 bases between the germline ends. CDR1 is LGHNA and CDR2 is YNFKEQ in the germline V gene. The CDR3 has 16 amino acids. The CDR3: CASSQVQPNMNTEAFF. The CDR3 DNA reads TGTGCCAGCAGCCAAGTTCAGCCGAATATGAACACTGAAGCTTTCTTT.

This clonotype was picked up many times. This rearrangement joins TRBV20-1 to TRBJ2-5; 11 bases agree with TRBD2. The CDR3 length is 18 residues. V was clipped by 3 bases and J by 5 bases; unmatched bases: 17. Looked up from germline, CDR1 is DFQATT and CDR2 is SNEGSKA (reference sequence). CDR3 in DNA: TGCAGTGCTAGGCCTATCATGGCTAGCGGGAGGAGGGAGGAGACCCAGTACTTC. Its protein is CSARPIMASGRREETQYF.

This chain links TRBV2 with TRBJ2-7, with D uncertain. V was shortened by 5 bases and J by 2 bases, with 10 bases between the two germline ends. This CDR3 region has 13 residues. Germline-derived CDR1 and CDR2 are SNHLY and FYNNEI. The CDR3 loop is CASSPNLPYEQYF. CDR3 bases: TGTGCCAGCAGTCCGAACTTACCCTACGAGCAGTACTTC.

This clonotype was recorded at least ten times. The chain combines TRBV9 with TRBJ2-1; 10 nucleotides match TRBD1. The V gene's germline CDR1 is SGDLS and CDR2 YYNGEE. The CDR3 extends over 15 amino acids. The junction had 4 bases not matched to a gene; V was cut back by 0 bases and J by 7 bases. The CDR3 DNA reads TGTGCCAGCAGCGTAGTGGACAGGGGGTCAAATGAGCAGTTCTTC. It specifies CASSVVDRGSNEQFF.